The clone carrying this T cell receptor (beta chain) was picked up a small number of times. The antigen remains undetermined. TCRalpha and TCRbeta libraries used 5'RACE with constant-segment primers and UMIs. TCRdb redid the calling of the 5' RACE reads with MiXCR, one entry per CDR3 protein. The sample has roughly 280,000 distinct CDR3 sequences, roughly 16% seen once. The CDR3 contains 14 residues. Germline values: CDR1 MNHEY, CDR2 SVGAGI. V gave up 5 bases and J gave up 3 bases, with 14 bases separating them. This sample was included in a study of T-cell memory formation after mild COVID-19. Study-level results: CD4+ contracting clones lay mainly in CM and EM, CD8+ ones in EMRA. Clonal second-wave expansions that peaked on day 37 had unconfirmed SARS-CoV-2 specificity. CD4/CD8 balance held among clones contracting day 15 to 85, and later expanders leaned CD4+.

The TCR comes from a man aged 18-30 years who had mild COVID-19 (a few samples of this study predate the infection). Cell type and time point are not known. The specimen sequenced was PBMCs or a T cell subset sorted from them (not recorded which). V and J are TRBV6-5 and TRBJ2-7; the D is unclear. Written as DNA, the CDR3 is TGTGCCAGCAGTCCTGAATCCTCCCGCTACGAGCAGTACTTC. This translates into CASSPESSRYEQYF.